A selection of T cell receptor beta chains follows, all from one sample in a study of T cell responses to AZD1222 COVID-19 vaccine. Generated by immunoSEQ multiplex PCR, the TCRdb table keeps only in-frame clones and is missing some. The sample lists roughly 100,000 clones; roughly 90% were seen once. The material was peripheral blood, obtained on day 0 of AZD1222 vaccination. The receptors shown here come from an adult in good health. The conserved cysteine and the conserved F or W are not part of the CDR3 here. Expanded clones are given a class, and other clones once, few, many or no size at all.

abundance,v_gene,CDR3aa
.,TRBV7-9,ASSSYLRETQY
.,TRBV6-6,ASTIGYTGELF
few,TRBV15,ATSSGDREAGELF
.,TRBV19,ASAFYRDHNEQF
.,TRBV28,ASRGGGYGYT
once,TRBV9,ASSTTGRENEKLF
.,TRBV7-8,ASSPSGGITDTQY
.,TRBV5-1,ASSLLPLGTGSSYEQY
.,TRBV14,ASSQSWGADEQF
.,TRBV3-1/TRBV3-2,ASSRGGTEAF
.,TRBV6-1,ASSEMTGWDYGYT
.,TRBV4-1,ASSQTTGESYNEQF
.,TRBV4-1,ASSQPTDTQY
.,TRBV21-1,ASTQGQTTDTQY
.,TRBV11-3,ASSLEGGLELYGYT
many,TRBV2,ASSGEGTNEQF
.,TRBV7-6,ASSLSGGAYNEQF
.,TRBV18,ASSPMAGAQETQY
.,TRBV29-1,SYGGEDFYNEQF
.,TRBV18,ASSPRVAGGGLTDTQY
.,TRBV18,ASSPYGTGGDGYT
once,TRBV21-1,ASSKEGYYGYT
.,TRBV6-2/TRBV6-3,ASSYSGRVYEQY
.,TRBV6-2/TRBV6-3,ASSYYIKLAGGSDTQY